Listed below are T cell receptor beta chains from one sample, sequenced in a study of long-term antiretroviral therapy in people with HIV. Using immunoSEQ multiplex PCR, the repertoire was profiled, and TCRdb retains in-frame clones only, with some absent. The data hold about 38,000 clones, with roughly 76% observed a single time. Sequenced material: unsorted PBMCs, taken 1.5 years after starting antiretroviral therapy. The receptors were sampled from a man aged 18 to 30 with HIV. Both conserved end residues are part of each CDR3. A D gene is named only where the DNA matches it firmly. Rows may omit the clone size; those that give it use once, few, many or a size class.

clone_size: .
j_call: TRBJ2-7
v_call: TRBV10-2
d_call: .
cdr3_nt: TGCGCCAGCAGGACAGGAGACTACGAGCAGTACTTC
cdr3_aa: CASRTGDYEQYF

clone_size: .
j_call: TRBJ1-5
v_call: TRBV19
d_call: .
cdr3_nt: TGTGCCAGTAGTATAGCCAGACAAAATCAGCCCCAGCATTTT
cdr3_aa: CASSIARQNQPQHF

clone_size: .
j_call: TRBJ2-7
v_call: TRBV5-6
d_call: .
cdr3_nt: TGTGCCAGCAGCTCTCCGCCATCAGGGACCTACGAGCAGTACTTC
cdr3_aa: CASSSPPSGTYEQYF

clone_size: .
j_call: TRBJ2-7
v_call: TRBV5-1
d_call: TRBD2
cdr3_nt: TGCGCCAGCAGCTTGACCACTAGCGGGAGAAATAGGGAGCAGTACTTC
cdr3_aa: CASSLTTSGRNREQYF

clone_size: .
j_call: TRBJ2-3
v_call: TRBV7-9
d_call: TRBD1
cdr3_nt: TGTGCCAGCAGCTTAGGGGACAGGGTGATTGATACGCAGTATTTT
cdr3_aa: CASSLGDRVIDTQYF

clone_size: .
j_call: TRBJ1-1
v_call: TRBV2
d_call: TRBD1
cdr3_nt: TGTGCCAGCAGTCCCCTCGGCGACAGGGCTGAAGCTTTCTTT
cdr3_aa: CASSPLGDRAEAFF

clone_size: once
j_call: TRBJ2-3
v_call: TRBV15
d_call: TRBD1
cdr3_nt: TGTGCCACCAGCAGATTGGACAGGGAGGCAGATACGCAGTATTTT
cdr3_aa: CATSRLDREADTQYF

clone_size: .
j_call: TRBJ1-1
v_call: TRBV7-2
d_call: .
cdr3_nt: TGTGCCAGCAGGAAAGACGGGCAGCTGAACACTGAAGCTTTCTTT
cdr3_aa: CASRKDGQLNTEAFF

clone_size: .
j_call: TRBJ2-6
v_call: TRBV27
d_call: TRBD2
cdr3_nt: TGTGCCAGCGGGAGGGCCGCTGGGGCCAACGTCCTGACTTTC
cdr3_aa: CASGRAAGANVLTF

clone_size: .
j_call: TRBJ2-5
v_call: TRBV6-5
d_call: .
cdr3_nt: TGTGCCAGCAGTAGAGGAGAGACCCAGTACTTC
cdr3_aa: CASSRGETQYF

clone_size: .
j_call: TRBJ2-2
v_call: TRBV5-1
d_call: TRBD2
cdr3_nt: TGCGCCAGCAGCTCCTTGACTAGCGGGAACACCGGGGAGCTGTTTTTT
cdr3_aa: CASSSLTSGNTGELFF

clone_size: .
j_call: TRBJ2-7
v_call: TRBV5-4
d_call: .
cdr3_nt: TGTGCCAACAGTGACTTTAACGGCGAGCAGTACTTC
cdr3_aa: CANSDFNGEQYF

clone_size: once
j_call: TRBJ1-1
v_call: TRBV4-2
d_call: TRBD1
cdr3_nt: TGTGCCAGCAGCCTGACAATTCCGGGACAGGGGAACACTGAAGCTTTCTTT
cdr3_aa: CASSLTIPGQGNTEAFF

clone_size: once
j_call: TRBJ2-1
v_call: TRBV2
d_call: TRBD1
cdr3_nt: TGTGCCAGCAGAAAGGGACAGGGCAATGAGCAGTTCTTC
cdr3_aa: CASRKGQGNEQFF

clone_size: .
j_call: TRBJ1-1
v_call: TRBV10-3
d_call: .
cdr3_nt: TGTGCCATCAGTGAGTCGCGCAGGCGAGACACTGAAGCTTTCTTT
cdr3_aa: CAISESRRRDTEAFF

clone_size: .
j_call: TRBJ1-1
v_call: TRBV9
d_call: .
cdr3_nt: TGTGCCAGCAGCCCCCGTCTTACAGGGAACACTGAAGCTTTCTTT
cdr3_aa: CASSPRLTGNTEAFF

clone_size: once
j_call: TRBJ2-1
v_call: TRBV4-1
d_call: .
cdr3_nt: TGCGCCAGCAGCCAAGTTGGAGGGCTCAATGAGCAGTTCTTC
cdr3_aa: CASSQVGGLNEQFF

clone_size: .
j_call: TRBJ1-1
v_call: TRBV6-4
d_call: .
cdr3_nt: TGTGCCAGCAGTGACTCGATCGGTGTGTATCCTACTTTCTTT
cdr3_aa: CASSDSIGVYPTFF

clone_size: .
j_call: TRBJ2-4
v_call: TRBV11-2
d_call: .
cdr3_nt: TGTGCCAGCAGCATCAAAGGACCCCAGGAGTTC
cdr3_aa: CASSIKGPQEF

clone_size: .
j_call: TRBJ2-7
v_call: TRBV18
d_call: .
cdr3_nt: TGTGCCAGCTCACCACCCTCCTACGAGCAGTACTTC
cdr3_aa: CASSPPSYEQYF

clone_size: .
j_call: TRBJ2-7
v_call: TRBV6-5
d_call: .
cdr3_nt: TGTGCCAGCAGTAATGTCTACGAGCAGTACTTC
cdr3_aa: CASSNVYEQYF

clone_size: .
j_call: TRBJ2-7
v_call: TRBV28
d_call: TRBD1
cdr3_nt: TGTGCCAGCAGTTCCCCCAAGACAGGGGGCGACGAGCAGTACTTC
cdr3_aa: CASSSPKTGGDEQYF

clone_size: medium-sized
j_call: TRBJ2-7
v_call: TRBV27
d_call: TRBD2
cdr3_nt: TGTGCCAGCAGTGACTGGACTAGCGGGGGCTACGAGCAGTACTTC
cdr3_aa: CASSDWTSGGYEQYF

clone_size: medium-sized
j_call: TRBJ2-5
v_call: TRBV27
d_call: TRBD2
cdr3_nt: TGTGCCAGCAGTCCCACGACTAGCTATGAGACCCAGTACTTC
cdr3_aa: CASSPTTSYETQYF

clone_size: .
j_call: TRBJ2-1
v_call: TRBV7-9
d_call: TRBD2
cdr3_nt: TGTGCCAGCAGCTCTACACGACTAGCGGGGCCCAACTACAATGAGCAGTTCTTC
cdr3_aa: CASSSTRLAGPNYNEQFF

clone_size: .
j_call: TRBJ1-1
v_call: TRBV5-1
d_call: .
cdr3_nt: TGCGCCAGCAGCTTGGGGGCGGGCACTGAAGCTTTCTTT
cdr3_aa: CASSLGAGTEAFF

clone_size: medium-sized
j_call: TRBJ1-1
v_call: TRBV9
d_call: .
cdr3_nt: TGTGCCAGCAGCGCGGGACCGACGAACACTGAAGCTTTCTTT
cdr3_aa: CASSAGPTNTEAFF

clone_size: once
j_call: TRBJ2-7
v_call: TRBV4-3
d_call: .
cdr3_nt: TGCGCCAGCAGCCAAGCTTGGGGCTACGAGCAGTACTTC
cdr3_aa: CASSQAWGYEQYF

clone_size: .
j_call: TRBJ1-6
v_call: TRBV6-6
d_call: .
cdr3_nt: TGTGCCAGCACCGACAGCCTCACCAATTCACCCCTCCACTTT
cdr3_aa: CASTDSLTNSPLHF

clone_size: .
j_call: TRBJ2-3
v_call: TRBV7-9
d_call: TRBD2
cdr3_nt: TGTGCCAGCAGCCCCCCGGGAGGAAAGAGCACAGATACGCAGTATTTT
cdr3_aa: CASSPPGGKSTDTQYF

clone_size: .
j_call: TRBJ2-2
v_call: TRBV18
d_call: .
cdr3_nt: TGTGCCAGCTCACCACTCGGACACTGGGCTTACACCGGGGAGCTGTTTTTT
cdr3_aa: CASSPLGHWAYTGELFF

clone_size: .
j_call: TRBJ1-1
v_call: TRBV6-5
d_call: .
cdr3_nt: TGTGCCAGCAGTTACTCGATGAACACTGAAGCTTTCTTT
cdr3_aa: CASSYSMNTEAFF

clone_size: once
j_call: TRBJ2-7
v_call: TRBV27
d_call: TRBD2
cdr3_nt: TGTGCCAGCAGTTGGTCCACGGGAGGTCTTGAGCAGTACTTC
cdr3_aa: CASSWSTGGLEQYF

clone_size: .
j_call: TRBJ2-1
v_call: TRBV7-2
d_call: .
cdr3_nt: TGTGCCAGCAGCTTAGAACTAGGTCGCAATGAGCAGTTCTTC
cdr3_aa: CASSLELGRNEQFF

clone_size: few
j_call: TRBJ1-3
v_call: TRBV5-4
d_call: .
cdr3_nt: TGTGCCAGCAGCTTGGGGCGGGACTTTACTGGAAACACCATATATTTT
cdr3_aa: CASSLGRDFTGNTIYF

clone_size: .
j_call: TRBJ1-1
v_call: TRBV7-9
d_call: .
cdr3_nt: TGTGCCAGCAGCTTAGCTGGGGGCCAGAACACTGAAGCTTTCTTT
cdr3_aa: CASSLAGGQNTEAFF

clone_size: .
j_call: TRBJ1-1
v_call: TRBV10-3
d_call: .
cdr3_nt: TGTGCCATCAGTGGGGCTGACCTCGAGGAAGCTTTCTTT
cdr3_aa: CAISGADLEEAFF

clone_size: .
j_call: TRBJ2-5
v_call: TRBV27
d_call: TRBD2
cdr3_nt: TGTGCCAGCAGTTTATGGACTAGCGGGAGGGTAAAGACCCAGTACTTC
cdr3_aa: CASSLWTSGRVKTQYF

clone_size: .
j_call: TRBJ2-7
v_call: TRBV11-1
d_call: .
cdr3_nt: TGTGCCAGCAGCGAAAGGGGGGGAGTCGGATACTACGAGCAGTACTTC
cdr3_aa: CASSERGGVGYYEQYF

clone_size: .
j_call: TRBJ2-3
v_call: TRBV29-1
d_call: .
cdr3_nt: TGCAGCGCCAAGGACCGGACTTTCCTTTTGGGTACGCAGTATTTT
cdr3_aa: CSAKDRTFLLGTQYF

clone_size: .
j_call: TRBJ1-5
v_call: TRBV30
d_call: TRBD1
cdr3_nt: TGTGCCTGGAGTCCACTGGACAGGATGAATCAGCCCCAGCATTTT
cdr3_aa: CAWSPLDRMNQPQHF

clone_size: .
j_call: TRBJ2-2
v_call: TRBV2
d_call: TRBD2
cdr3_nt: TGTGCCAGCAGTGGTGGCGGGAGCGTCACCGGGGAGCTGTTTTTT
cdr3_aa: CASSGGGSVTGELFF

clone_size: .
j_call: TRBJ2-1
v_call: TRBV29-1
d_call: TRBD2
cdr3_nt: TGCAGCGCTCGGGGAGGGTCCAGCAATGAGCAGTTCTTC
cdr3_aa: CSARGGSSNEQFF

clone_size: .
j_call: TRBJ2-7
v_call: TRBV27
d_call: TRBD1
cdr3_nt: TGTGCCAGTCGGACAGGAGTCTACGAGCAGTACTTC
cdr3_aa: CASRTGVYEQYF

clone_size: .
j_call: TRBJ1-5
v_call: TRBV19
d_call: .
cdr3_nt: TGTGCCAGTAGTAGTTATTGGGGGGGCAATCAGCCCCAGCATTTT
cdr3_aa: CASSSYWGGNQPQHF

clone_size: .
j_call: TRBJ2-2
v_call: TRBV19
d_call: .
cdr3_nt: TGTGCCAGTATAAGCAGGAACACCGGGGAGCTGTTTTTT
cdr3_aa: CASISRNTGELFF

clone_size: .
j_call: TRBJ2-1
v_call: TRBV7-9
d_call: .
cdr3_nt: TGTGCCAGCACCAACCCCACTGTGCTAAGCTCCTACAATGAGCAGTTCTTC
cdr3_aa: CASTNPTVLSSYNEQFF

clone_size: .
j_call: TRBJ2-2
v_call: TRBV9
d_call: .
cdr3_nt: TGTGCCAGCAGGGGGGGCGGGGAGCTGTTTTTT
cdr3_aa: CASRGGGELFF

clone_size: .
j_call: TRBJ2-7
v_call: TRBV19
d_call: TRBD1
cdr3_nt: TGTGCCAGTAGCCCCGGGACAGGGTTCTACGAGCAGTACTTC
cdr3_aa: CASSPGTGFYEQYF

clone_size: few
j_call: TRBJ1-4
v_call: TRBV9
d_call: .
cdr3_nt: TGTGCCAGCAGCTCGACACAATCCACGAATGAAAAACTGTTTTTT
cdr3_aa: CASSSTQSTNEKLFF

clone_size: .
j_call: TRBJ1-2
v_call: TRBV11-2
d_call: .
cdr3_nt: TGTGCCAGCAGCTTAGCAGGACACTATGGCTACACCTTC
cdr3_aa: CASSLAGHYGYTF

clone_size: .
j_call: TRBJ2-7
v_call: TRBV7-2
d_call: TRBD2
cdr3_nt: TGTGCCAGCAGCGATGGAATAGCGGGAGTCGTAAACGAGCAGTACTTC
cdr3_aa: CASSDGIAGVVNEQYF

clone_size: .
j_call: TRBJ2-7
v_call: TRBV5-8
d_call: TRBD1
cdr3_nt: TGTGCCAGCAACCCGGGACAGGTTTACGAGCAGTACTTC
cdr3_aa: CASNPGQVYEQYF